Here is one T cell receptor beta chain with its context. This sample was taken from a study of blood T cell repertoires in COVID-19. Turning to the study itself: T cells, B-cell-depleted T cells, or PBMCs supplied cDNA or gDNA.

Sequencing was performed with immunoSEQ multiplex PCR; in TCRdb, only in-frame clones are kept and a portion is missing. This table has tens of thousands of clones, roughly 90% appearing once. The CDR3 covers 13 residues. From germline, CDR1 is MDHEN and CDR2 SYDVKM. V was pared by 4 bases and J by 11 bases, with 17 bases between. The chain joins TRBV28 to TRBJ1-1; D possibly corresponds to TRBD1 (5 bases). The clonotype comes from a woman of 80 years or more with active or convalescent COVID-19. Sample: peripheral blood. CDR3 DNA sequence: TGTGCCAGCAGTTCGGGGACTTACCAGGAGGCTTTCTTT. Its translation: CASSSGTYQEAFF.